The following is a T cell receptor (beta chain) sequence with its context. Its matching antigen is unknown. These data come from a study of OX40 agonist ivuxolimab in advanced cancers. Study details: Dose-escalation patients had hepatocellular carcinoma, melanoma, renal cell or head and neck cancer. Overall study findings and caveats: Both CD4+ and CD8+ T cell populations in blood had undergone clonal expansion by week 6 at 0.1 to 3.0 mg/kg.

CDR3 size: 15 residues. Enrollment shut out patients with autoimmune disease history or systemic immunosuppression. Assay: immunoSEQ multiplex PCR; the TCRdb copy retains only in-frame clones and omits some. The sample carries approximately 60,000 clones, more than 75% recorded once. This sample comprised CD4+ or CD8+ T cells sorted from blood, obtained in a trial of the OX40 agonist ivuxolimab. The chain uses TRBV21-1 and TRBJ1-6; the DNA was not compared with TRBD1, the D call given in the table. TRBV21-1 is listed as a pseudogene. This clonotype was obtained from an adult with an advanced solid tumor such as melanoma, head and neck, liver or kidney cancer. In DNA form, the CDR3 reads TGTGCCAGCAGACAGGATAGAATACCCAATTCACCCCTCCACTTT. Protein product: CASRQDRIPNSPLHF.